This entry lists 19 T cell receptor beta chains sequenced from one sample in a study of cytomegalovirus exposure and HLA in healthy donors. PCR amplification relied on 60 Vbeta primers (plus 13 Jbeta primers). The assay was immunoSEQ multiplex PCR, and TCRdb's table has in-frame clones only and misses some. Altogether 95,000 to 150,000 clones are present, roughly 80% being singletons, with the ten largest covering 4%. Sequencing was carried out using PBMCs. These receptors originate from a man aged 18 to 30 in good health and CMV-seropositive.

J is TRBJ1-6 and V is TRBV4-1, with 7 positions matching TRBD1. The V gene end was trimmed by 4 bases and the J gene end by 2 bases; junction bases not matched to a gene: 5. Germline assignment: CDR1 MGHRA and CDR2 YSYEKL. This CDR3 has 16 residues. The CDR3 bases are TGCGCCAGCAGCCTAACAGGGGCCCCCTATAATTCACCCCTCCACTTT. Protein sequence: CASSLTGAPYNSPLHF.

This rearrangement joins TRBV11-2 to TRBJ2-1, with D unclear. V dropped 1 base and J dropped 13 bases, with 11 bases sitting between them. CDR1 SGHAT and CDR2 FQNNGV come from the germline V gene. This CDR3 comprises 12 residues. CDR3 DNA: TGTGCCAGCAGCTTAGTCTCTGGCGGACAGTTCTTC. It encodes CASSLVSGGQFF.

The chain links TRBV18 to TRBJ2-1; 8 nucleotides agree with TRBD1. Unmatched junction bases numbered 8, after V lost 0 bases and J lost 1 base. CDR1 is KGHSH and CDR2 is LQKENI in the germline V gene. This CDR3 comprises 18 residues. CDR3 protein: CASSPPYRGRGSYNEQFF. CDR3 DNA sequence: TGTGCCAGCTCACCACCCTACAGGGGGAGAGGGTCCTACAATGAGCAGTTCTTC.

The chain carries TRBV25-1 and TRBJ1-1, with D uncertain. The CDR3 sequence is 14 residues long. The germline V gene has CDR1 MGHDK and CDR2 SYGVNS. V lost 1 base to trimming and J lost 5 bases, with 11 bases between them. The CDR3 region is CASSESLVLTEAFF. Written as DNA, the CDR3 is TGTGCCAGCAGTGAATCCCTAGTGTTAACTGAAGCTTTCTTT.

The chain is built from TRBV5-1 and TRBJ2-5; no firm D call. This CDR3 region has 12 residues. CDR1 is SGHRS, CDR2 YFSETQ, per germline. Deletions cut 4 bases from V and 2 bases from J, with 6 bases between. The CDR3 bases are TGCGCCAGCAGCAACCAGCAAGAGACCCAGTACTTC. It encodes CASSNQQETQYF.

Details on this clone: One end of the junction does not line up with germline, which may come from a read error. CDR3 region: CSSSLDMRWGHSYEQYF. The CDR3, as DNA: TGTTCCAGCAGCTTAGATATGCGATGGGGGCACTCCTACGAGCAGTACTTC. This chain connects TRBV7-9 to TRBJ2-7; tentative D call: TRBD1 (6 bases). CDR1 SEHNR and CDR2 FQNEAQ come from the germline V gene (reference sequence). The CDR3 extends over 17 amino acids.

The chain joins TRBV9 to TRBJ2-3, with D tentatively TRBD1 (6 bases). CDR1 is SGDLS, CDR2 YYNGEE, per germline. The CDR3 is made up of 14 amino acids. V lost 4 bases and J lost 2, with 11 bases in between. CDR3 residues: CASSLTGHTDTQYF. The CDR3 bases are TGTGCCAGCAGCTTGACAGGTCACACAGATACGCAGTATTTT.

The genes are TRBV5-6 and TRBJ2-1; D call uncertain. V gave up 0 bases and J gave up 3 bases, with 10 bases separating them. The CDR3 covers 15 residues. Per germline, CDR1 SGHDT and CDR2 YYEEEE. The CDR3 region is CASSLAMTYYNEQFF. The CDR3 DNA reads as TGTGCCAGCAGCTTGGCCATGACTTACTACAATGAGCAGTTCTTC.

J is TRBJ1-1 and V is TRBV6-6; unclear D gene. The CDR3 contains 16 residues. The V gene's germline CDR1 is MNHNY and CDR2 SVGAGI (reference sequence). V lost 3 bases, J lost 5 bases, and 19 bases lay in between. CDR3 sequence: CASSYFMTDRETEAFF. The DNA of the CDR3 is TGTGCCAGCAGTTATTTCATGACGGACCGGGAGACTGAAGCTTTCTTT.

This clone was seen once. The chain couples TRBV11-2 to TRBJ1-2; perhaps TRBD1 as D (6 bases). The V gene's germline CDR1 is SGHAT and CDR2 FQNNGV. The CDR3 is 13 amino acids. V lost 3 bases and J 5 bases, leaving 10 bases between the germline ends. The CDR3 DNA follows: TGTGCCAGCAGCTTGGGGGGGCAGTATGGCTACACCTTC. It translates to CASSLGGQYGYTF.

The chain combines TRBV10-3 with TRBJ2-1; D gene unclear. CDR1 and CDR2 (germline): ENHRY, SYGVKD. The CDR3 runs to 11 residues. With 5 bases removed from V and 7 bases from J, the gap between germline ends came to 6 bases. The CDR3 sequence: CAISQANEQFF. CDR3 sequence (DNA): TGTGCCATCAGTCAGGCGAATGAGCAGTTCTTC.

In nucleotides, the CDR3 is TGTGCCAGCAGCTTAGAGCTGGAGGCTCCCCACACAACTAATGAAAAACTGTTTTTT. Its translation is CASSLELEAPHTTNEKLFF. J is TRBJ1-4 and V is TRBV7-8; no reliable D call. The length of the CDR3 is 19 residues. Germline CDR1 is SGHVS and CDR2 is FQNEAQ. V lost 1 base to trimming and J lost 0 bases, with 18 bases between them.

The CDR3 here is CASSQDLGTGASTDTQYF. In DNA form, the CDR3 reads TGCGCCAGCAGCCAAGATTTAGGGACAGGGGCTAGCACAGATACGCAGTATTTT. The V call is TRBV4-1, the J call TRBJ2-3, with 10 bases identical to TRBD1. The germline V gene encodes CDR1 MGHRA and CDR2 YSYEKL. Unmatched junction bases numbered 6, after V lost 0 bases and J lost 0 bases. The CDR3 runs 18 residues.

The chain carries TRBV14 and TRBJ2-5, with TRBD2 as a possible D gene (6 bases). V was pared by 0 bases and J by 2 bases, with 19 bases between. Germline CDR1 and CDR2: SGHDN and FVKESK. This CDR3 region has 18 residues. CDR3 loop: CASSQEAGRTTAQETQYF. In DNA form, the CDR3 reads TGTGCCAGCAGCCAAGAAGCGGGCAGAACTACAGCACAAGAGACCCAGTACTTC.

The CDR3 sequence is CASSSQGIEETQYF. The DNA for the CDR3 is TGTGCCAGCAGTTCACAGGGGATTGAGGAGACCCAGTACTTC. The chain couples TRBV27 to TRBJ2-5; 7 bases line up with TRBD1. In germline, CDR1 is MNHEY, CDR2 SMNVEV (reference sequence). This CDR3 region has 14 residues. V was pared by 4 bases and J by 5 bases, with 7 bases of the junction left unmatched.

This chain joins TRBV9 and TRBJ2-5, with 7 positions matching TRBD1. Germline loops: CDR1 SGDLS, CDR2 YYNGEE. With V trimmed by 2 bases and J by 3 bases, 7 bases remained unmatched. The CDR3 runs 15 residues. DNA for the CDR3: TGTGCCAGCAGCGTTTACGGGACAGACGAAGAGACCCAGTACTTC. Translation: CASSVYGTDEETQYF.

This chain uses TRBV9 with TRBJ1-2, with D possibly matching TRBD1 (6 bases). Germline-derived CDR1 and CDR2 are SGDLS and YYNGEE. The CDR3 runs to 14 residues. V lost 3 bases and J lost 8, with 17 bases in between. The CDR3 DNA is TGTGCCAGCAGCGGCCGGGACACTCGTTGGGGCTACACCTTC. It translates to CASSGRDTRWGYTF.

The genes are TRBV6-6 and TRBJ2-5; 8 bases are a match to TRBD1. The J call is in doubt because the DNA end fits TRBJ2-7 better. Germline V gene sequence: CDR1 MNHNY, CDR2 SVGAGI (reference sequence). The CDR3 contains 14 residues. The CDR3 DNA follows: TGTGCCAGCAGTTCGACAGGGGAATCATACGAGCAGTACTTC. This encodes CASSSTGESYEQYF.

This chain uses TRBV2 with TRBJ2-3; D is possibly TRBD1 (7 bases). Germline V CDR1 and CDR2: SNHLY, FYNNEI. This CDR3 has 13 residues. Trimming left V 6 bases short and J 7 bases short, with 14 bases between. The CDR3 spells CASREGALNTQYF. Written as DNA, the CDR3 is TGTGCCAGCAGGGAGGGGGCCCTGAATACGCAGTATTTT.